Below are 18 T cell receptor beta chains sequenced from a single sample in a study of cytotoxic CD8 clonotypes in ibrutinib-treated CLL. TCRdb keeps only in-frame clones here, not all; method: immunoSEQ multiplex PCR. The data show under 300,000 clones, around 76% seen once. The sequencing used PBMCs, collected at disease progression, from a patient treated with ibrutinib. These receptors all stem from a human donor with chronic lymphocytic leukemia.

The V call is TRBV19, the J call TRBJ2-2, with D unresolved. Trimming removed 9 bases from V and 1 base from J, with 6 bases in between. CDR1 is LNHDA, CDR2 SQIVND, per germline (reference sequence). The CDR3 runs 12 residues. In nucleotides, the CDR3 is TGTGCCAGCACGGTGAACACCGGGGAGCTGTTTTTT. It translates to CASTVNTGELFF.

CDR3 in DNA: TGTGCCACCAGCAGAGATCGGCGGGGGGCCGGGGAGCTGTTTTTT. Translating it yields CATSRDRRGAGELFF. The J gene is TRBJ2-2, the V gene TRBV15, with TRBD2 matching 8 bases. Germline V lookup: CDR1 LNHNV, CDR2 YYDKDF (reference sequence). J was trimmed by 6 bases and V by 0 bases; bases with no gene match: 3. There are 15 residues in the CDR3.

The gene calls are TRBV7-3 and TRBJ1-1, with D possibly matching TRBD1 (5 bases). There are 14 residues in the CDR3. V lost 2 bases and J 3 bases, leaving 10 bases between the germline ends. Germline values: CDR1 SGHTA, CDR2 FQGTGA. The CDR3 loop is CASSLGGADTEAFF. The CDR3 DNA reads as TGTGCCAGCAGCTTAGGAGGGGCGGACACTGAAGCTTTCTTT.

This clone has just one count. The rearrangement links TRBV6-1 to TRBJ2-1; 7 nucleotides agree with TRBD2. The CDR3 runs 15 residues. Trimming removed 6 bases from V and 2 bases from J; junction bases left unmatched: 7. Germline assignment: CDR1 MNHNS and CDR2 SASEGT. The CDR3 loop is CASRKLAPTYNEQFF. The CDR3 DNA reads as TGTGCCAGCAGAAAACTAGCGCCTACCTACAATGAGCAGTTCTTC.

This chain links TRBV29-1 with TRBJ2-1; D remains ambiguous. The CDR3 consists of 15 residues. Germline lookup yields CDR1 SQVTM and CDR2 ANQGSEA. The germline V and J ends were trimmed by 1 base and 0 bases, with 10 bases remaining between them. The CDR3 coding sequence is TGCAGCGTTGAAGGGATTCAAACCTCCTACAATGAGCAGTTCTTC. Protein: CSVEGIQTSYNEQFF.

J is TRBJ1-2 and V is TRBV20-1; D gene uncertain. Germline V gene data show CDR1 as DFQATT and CDR2 as SNEGSKA (reference sequence). The germline V and J ends were trimmed by 4 bases and 14 bases, with 8 bases remaining between them. The CDR3 length is 8 residues. Here the CDR3 DNA reads TGCAGTGCTAAAAGAGATACCTTC. This sequence encodes CSAKRDTF.

The genes are TRBV6-5 and TRBJ1-2; D is ambiguous. Looked up from germline, CDR1 is MNHEY and CDR2 is SVGAGI. The CDR3 is 14 amino acids. V shed 2 bases and J shed 6 bases, with 13 bases lying between them. CDR3 sequence: CASSYLPGGHGYTF. The CDR3 bases are TGTGCCAGCAGTTACCTGCCAGGAGGGCATGGCTACACCTTC.

The chain couples TRBV10-3 to TRBJ2-7, with 12 nucleotides matching TRBD2. Germline trimming cut 6 bases from V and 3 bases from J; bases unmatched to any gene: 3. CDR3 length equals 14 residues. Germline CDR1 ENHRY, CDR2 SYGVKD. CDR3 sequence: CAIRAGLAGYEQYF. For the CDR3, the DNA is TGTGCCATCAGAGCGGGACTAGCGGGCTACGAGCAGTACTTC.

The chain joins TRBV10-2 to TRBJ2-4, with D unresolved. This CDR3 has 14 amino acids. Trimming stripped 6 bases from V and 0 bases from J, with 9 bases between. Germline V CDR1 and CDR2: WSHSY, SAAADI. CDR3 sequence: CASRGWGAKNIQYF. The CDR3 region has the DNA TGCGCCAGCAGAGGATGGGGAGCCAAAAACATTCAGTACTTC.

A few counts support this clone. The rearrangement joins TRBV7-6 to TRBJ2-3, with TRBD1 as a possible D gene (6 bases). Germline CDR1 reads SGHVS; CDR2 reads FNYEAQ. The CDR3 has 16 amino acids. V was trimmed by 1 base and J by 4 bases, leaving 15 bases between them. The CDR3 spells CASSLEGVARSDTQYF. CDR3 nucleotides: TGTGCCAGCAGCTTAGAGGGGGTAGCACGATCAGATACGCAGTATTTT.

The V and J genes are TRBV10-3 and TRBJ1-1, with 11 nucleotides matching TRBD1. CDR1 ENHRY and CDR2 SYGVKD come from the germline V gene. There are 16 residues in the CDR3. After removal of 4 bases from V and 5 bases from J, the junction contained 9 bases not matched to a gene. CDR3: CAISARGGTGGTEAFF. The CDR3 DNA reads as TGTGCCATCAGTGCGCGCGGCGGGACAGGGGGTACTGAAGCTTTCTTT.

There are a few counts of this clone. The chain uses TRBV12-5 and TRBJ1-5, with a possible D match to TRBD1 (6 bases). Germline V lookup: CDR1 LGHNT, CDR2 FRNRAP. V lost 0 bases to trimming and J lost 8 bases, with 8 bases between them. This CDR3 region has 13 residues. The CDR3 region has the DNA TGTGCTAGTGGTTTGGTGAGGGACAAGCCCCAGCATTTT. Its protein is CASGLVRDKPQHF.

The chain couples TRBV2 to TRBJ2-1; 10 bases are shared with TRBD2. CDR3 length: 15 residues. Germline-derived CDR1 and CDR2 are SNHLY and FYNNEI. V lost 6 bases to trimming and J lost 3 bases; unmatched junction nucleotides: 5. For the CDR3, the DNA is TGTGCCAGCAGGGTAGCGGGAGGCCTCTACAATGAGCAGTTCTTC. Translating gives CASRVAGGLYNEQFF.

The V gene is TRBV9, the J gene TRBJ1-6; perhaps TRBD1 as D (5 bases). CDR1 and CDR2 from the germline V gene are SGDLS and YYNGEE. CDR3 size: 14 residues. V was shortened by 4 bases and J by 8 bases, with 13 bases between the two germline ends. The CDR3 is CASSSRDADSPLHF. The CDR3 DNA reads TGTGCCAGCAGCTCCCGGGACGCGGATTCACCCCTCCACTTT.

V gene TRBV10-2 combines with J gene TRBJ2-3; a possible D gene is TRBD2 (6 bases). Between the trimmed V and J ends, which lost 6 bases and 3 bases, there was a span of 16 bases. Germline V gene sequence: CDR1 WSHSY, CDR2 SAAADI. This CDR3 comprises 15 residues. The DNA of the CDR3 is TGCGCCAGCAGCGAATATGGCGGGGAGACAGATACGCAGTATTTT. Translated, it gives CASSEYGGETDTQYF.

V is TRBV10-3 and J is TRBJ1-1; D remains unclear. Germline-derived CDR1 and CDR2 are ENHRY and SYGVKD. Trimming removed 6 bases from V and 3 bases from J, with 11 bases in between. The CDR3 length is 13 residues. The CDR3 DNA is TGTGCCATCAGACTCACAGACTACACTGAAGCTTTCTTT. Amino acids: CAIRLTDYTEAFF.

The chain employs TRBV4-2 and TRBJ2-3; D not resolved. The V gene lost 4 bases and the J gene lost 5 bases, with 13 bases spanning the gap. Looked up from germline, CDR1 is LGHNA and CDR2 is YNFKEQ. The CDR3 has 14 residues. In DNA, the CDR3 is TGTGCCAGCAGCCCCCGGGTAGGGTTAGATACGCAGTATTTT. The encoded protein is CASSPRVGLDTQYF.

This clone was recorded a few times. The rearrangement uses TRBV10-3 and TRBJ2-3; weak D call: TRBD1 (6 bases). CDR1 ENHRY and CDR2 SYGVKD come from the germline V gene. The CDR3 runs to 14 residues. Trimming took off 11 bases at V and 3 bases at J, with 18 bases between the two ends. CDR3: CALASSGATDTQYF. CDR3 sequence (DNA): TGTGCCTTGGCTAGCTCAGGGGCAACAGATACGCAGTATTTT.